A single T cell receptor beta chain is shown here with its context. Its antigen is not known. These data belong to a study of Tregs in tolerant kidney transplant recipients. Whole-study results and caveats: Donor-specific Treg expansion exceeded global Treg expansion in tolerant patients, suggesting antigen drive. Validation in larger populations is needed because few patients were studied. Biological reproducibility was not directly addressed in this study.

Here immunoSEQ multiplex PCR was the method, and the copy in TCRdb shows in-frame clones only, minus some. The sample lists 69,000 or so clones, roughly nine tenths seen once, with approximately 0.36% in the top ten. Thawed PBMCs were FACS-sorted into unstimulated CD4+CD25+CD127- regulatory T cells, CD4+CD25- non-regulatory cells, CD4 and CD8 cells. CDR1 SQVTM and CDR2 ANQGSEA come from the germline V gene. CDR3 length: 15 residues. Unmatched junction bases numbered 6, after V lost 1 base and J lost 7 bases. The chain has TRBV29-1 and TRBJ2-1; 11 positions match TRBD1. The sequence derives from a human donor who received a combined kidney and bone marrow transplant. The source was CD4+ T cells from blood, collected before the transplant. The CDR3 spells CSVEGRDRGSNEQFF. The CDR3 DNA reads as TGCAGCGTTGAAGGCCGGGACAGGGGGTCAAATGAGCAGTTCTTC.